This T cell receptor beta chain came from a study of vaccination and CD4 T cells after COVID-19. Study-level findings and limits: Investigators enrolled relatively few convalescent patients and included no early post-infection timepoints.

Treatment noted: roughly 10-day PBMC culture with coronavirus spike peptide pools or control peptides (ViraFEST assay). Harvesting of the unexposed donor's CD4+ T cells predated the COVID-19 pandemic (2011-2018). Oncomine TCR Beta short-read sequencing was applied to DNA from cultured CD4+ T cells. Extraction of genomic DNA was performed on cultured CD4+ T cells. One entry per CDR3 protein results from TCRdb running MiXCR on the PCR reads. The sample consists of 6,600 or so distinct CDR3 sequences, roughly 28% of them appearing once. This clonotype is categorized as large. The antigen is unknown. The source is a human donor in good health. Sequenced: CD4+ T cells from blood, cultured in vitro.

CDR3 sequence: CASSSQQGAKPQHF. CDR3 nucleotide sequence: TGTGCCAGCAGTTCCCAACAGGGTGCTAAGCCCCAGCATTTT. This sequence joins TRBV12-3 or TRBV12-4 and TRBJ1-5; D is possibly TRBD1 (6 bases). The V gene lost 4 bases and the J gene lost 8 bases, with 15 bases spanning the gap. The CDR3 totals 14 residues.